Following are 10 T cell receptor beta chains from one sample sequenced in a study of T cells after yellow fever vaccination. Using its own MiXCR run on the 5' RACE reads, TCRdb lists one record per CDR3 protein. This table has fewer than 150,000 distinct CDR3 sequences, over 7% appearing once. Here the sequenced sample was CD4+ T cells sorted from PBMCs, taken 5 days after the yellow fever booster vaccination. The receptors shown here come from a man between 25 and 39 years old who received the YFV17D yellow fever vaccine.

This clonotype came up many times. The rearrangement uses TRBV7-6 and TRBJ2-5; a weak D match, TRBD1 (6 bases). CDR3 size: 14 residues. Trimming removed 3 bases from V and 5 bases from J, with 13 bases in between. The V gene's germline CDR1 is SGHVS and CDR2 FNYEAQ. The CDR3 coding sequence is TGTGCCAGCAGCTTTACCGGACAGAGGGAGACCCAGTACTTC. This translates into CASSFTGQRETQYF.

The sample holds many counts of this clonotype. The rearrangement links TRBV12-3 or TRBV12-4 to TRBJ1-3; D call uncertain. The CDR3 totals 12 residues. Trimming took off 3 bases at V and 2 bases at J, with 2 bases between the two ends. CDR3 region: CASSFAGNTIYF. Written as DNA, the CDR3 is TGTGCCAGCAGTTTTGCTGGAAACACCATATATTTT.

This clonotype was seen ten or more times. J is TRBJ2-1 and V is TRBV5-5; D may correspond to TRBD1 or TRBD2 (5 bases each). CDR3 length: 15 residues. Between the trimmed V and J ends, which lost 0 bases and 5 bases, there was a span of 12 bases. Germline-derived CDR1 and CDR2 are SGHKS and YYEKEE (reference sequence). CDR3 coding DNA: TGTGCCAGCAGCTTGGGGGGGACCTCGCACAATGAGCAGTTCTTC. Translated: CASSLGGTSHNEQFF.

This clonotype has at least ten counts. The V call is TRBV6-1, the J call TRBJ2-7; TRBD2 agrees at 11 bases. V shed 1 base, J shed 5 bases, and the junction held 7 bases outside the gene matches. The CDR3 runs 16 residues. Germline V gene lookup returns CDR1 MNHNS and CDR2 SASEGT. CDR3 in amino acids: CASSEGRLAGGDEQYF. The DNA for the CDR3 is TGTGCCAGCAGTGAAGGACGGCTAGCGGGAGGCGACGAGCAGTACTTC.

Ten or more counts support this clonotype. The CDR3 spells CASIAGTHTGELFF. The CDR3 DNA is TGTGCCAGCATTGCGGGGACTCACACCGGGGAGCTGTTTTTT. J is TRBJ2-2 and V is TRBV7-9, with D perhaps TRBD2 (6 bases). V lost 7 bases and J 3 bases, leaving 12 bases between the germline ends. The CDR3 is made up of 14 amino acids. Germline V CDR1 and CDR2: SEHNR, FQNEAQ (reference sequence).

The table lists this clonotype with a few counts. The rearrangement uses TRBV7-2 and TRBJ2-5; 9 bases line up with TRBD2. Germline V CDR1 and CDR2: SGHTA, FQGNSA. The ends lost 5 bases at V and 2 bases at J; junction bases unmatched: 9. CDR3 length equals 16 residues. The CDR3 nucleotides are TGTGCCAGCAGCCGACCGGGACTAGCACCGCAAGAGACCCAGTACTTC. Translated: CASSRPGLAPQETQYF.

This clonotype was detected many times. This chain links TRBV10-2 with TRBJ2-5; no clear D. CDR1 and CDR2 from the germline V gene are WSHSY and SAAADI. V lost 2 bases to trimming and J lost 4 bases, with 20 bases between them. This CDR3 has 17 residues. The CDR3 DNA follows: TGCGCCAGCAGTGAGGGAGCCCGAACGTGGTTGGTAGAGACCCAGTACTTC. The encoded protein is CASSEGARTWLVETQYF.

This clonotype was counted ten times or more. The CDR3 loop reads CSVEEGVHEQYF. The CDR3 DNA follows: TGCAGCGTTGAAGAGGGGGTCCACGAGCAGTACTTC. This chain uses TRBV29-1 with TRBJ2-7, with D perhaps assigned TRBD1 or TRBD2 (5 bases each). Trimming pared 0 bases from V and 5 bases from J, leaving 8 bases between. The CDR3 runs to 12 residues. The germline CDR1 and CDR2 sequences are SQVTM and ANQGSEA.

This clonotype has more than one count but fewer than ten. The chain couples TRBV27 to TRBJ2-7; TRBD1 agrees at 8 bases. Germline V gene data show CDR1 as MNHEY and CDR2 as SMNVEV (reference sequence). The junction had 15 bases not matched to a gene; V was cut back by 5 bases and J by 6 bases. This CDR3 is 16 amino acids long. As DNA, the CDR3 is TGTGCCAGCAGTCCAACATCAGGGGGCCGAGGTGGCGAGCAGTACTTC. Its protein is CASSPTSGGRGGEQYF.

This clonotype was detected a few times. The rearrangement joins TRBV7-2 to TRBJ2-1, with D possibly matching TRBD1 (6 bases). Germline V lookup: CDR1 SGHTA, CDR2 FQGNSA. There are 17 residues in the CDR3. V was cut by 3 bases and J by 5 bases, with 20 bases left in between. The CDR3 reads CASSFLPGTNSNNEQFF. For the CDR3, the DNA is TGTGCCAGCAGCTTTCTTCCCGGGACAAACTCAAACAATGAGCAGTTCTTC.